This record concerns one T cell receptor beta chain sequence. Its antigen is not known. The ends lost 2 bases at V and 1 base at J; junction bases unmatched: 7. Germline V gives CDR1 SGHDT, CDR2 YYEEEE. CDR3 length: 17 residues. These data belong to a study of Ad26.COV2.S vaccination and SARS-CoV-2 variants. Across the study: Trial arm assignment for the donor was COV1001 Ad26.COV2.S. Regarding the study as a whole: Analytic work on TCR breadth and depth might have understated the full extent of total T cell responses. Substantial breadth was reportedly displayed by spike-specific CD8+ and CD4+ T cell responses after vaccination.

Treatment described: around 19 received Ad26.COV2.S at low or high dose, single or two shots; five or six received placebo; per-sample allocation not given. Sampling took place 63 days after the first vaccine or placebo injection. Clones were read by immunoSEQ multiplex PCR, and TCRdb kept only the in-frame ones, dropping some. Of about 420,000 clones listed, around 89% are singletons. This sample comprised peripheral blood, obtained in a trial of Ad26.COV2.S vaccine versus placebo. The chain joins TRBV5-6 to TRBJ2-1, with 9 bases that match TRBD2. The TCR was taken from a person aged 18-65 years who received the Ad26.COV2.S COVID-19 vaccine or a placebo. CDR3 bases: TGTGCCAGCAGCTTTATTAGCGGGGGACATTCCTACAATGAGCAGTTCTTC. Its translation is CASSFISGGHSYNEQFF.